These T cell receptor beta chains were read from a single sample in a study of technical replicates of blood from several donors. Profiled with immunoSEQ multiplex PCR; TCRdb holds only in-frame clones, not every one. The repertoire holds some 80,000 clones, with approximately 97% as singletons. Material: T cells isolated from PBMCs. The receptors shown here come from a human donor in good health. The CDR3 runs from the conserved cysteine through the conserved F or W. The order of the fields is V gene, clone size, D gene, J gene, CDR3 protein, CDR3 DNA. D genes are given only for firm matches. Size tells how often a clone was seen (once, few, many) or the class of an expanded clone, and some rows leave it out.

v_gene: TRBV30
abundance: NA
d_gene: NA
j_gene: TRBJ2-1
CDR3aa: CACRSTNEQFF
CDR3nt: TGTGCCTGTAGATCTACCAATGAGCAGTTCTTC

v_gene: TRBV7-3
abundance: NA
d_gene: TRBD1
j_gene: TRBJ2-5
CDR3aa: CASSLMGDREETQYF
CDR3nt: TGTGCCAGCAGCTTAATGGGGGACAGGGAAGAGACCCAGTACTTC

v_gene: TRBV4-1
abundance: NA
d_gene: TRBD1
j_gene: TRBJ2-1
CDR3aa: CASSQEEGQGVTGSYNEQFF
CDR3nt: TGCGCCAGCAGCCAAGAAGAGGGACAGGGGGTTACAGGATCCTACAATGAGCAGTTCTTC

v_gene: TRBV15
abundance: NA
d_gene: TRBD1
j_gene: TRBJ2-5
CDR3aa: CATSSNNRGSQETQYF
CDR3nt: TGTGCCACCAGCAGCAATAACAGGGGGTCGCAAGAGACCCAGTACTTC

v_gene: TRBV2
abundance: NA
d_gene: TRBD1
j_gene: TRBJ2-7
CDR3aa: CASSEPRVRQGAMDDLGDEQYF
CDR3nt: TGTGCCAGCAGTGAACCCAGAGTTCGACAGGGGGCGATGGATGACCTTGGGGACGAGCAGTACTTC

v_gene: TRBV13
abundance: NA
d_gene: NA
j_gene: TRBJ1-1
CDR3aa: CASSLGRSQAFF
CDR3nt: TGTGCCAGCAGCTTAGGGAGATCCCAAGCTTTCTTT

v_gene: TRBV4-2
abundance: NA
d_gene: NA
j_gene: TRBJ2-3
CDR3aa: CASSRTRTDTQYF
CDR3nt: TGTGCCAGCAGCCGGACTCGCACAGATACGCAGTATTTT

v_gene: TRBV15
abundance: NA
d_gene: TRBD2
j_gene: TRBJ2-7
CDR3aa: CATSKGLADYEQYF
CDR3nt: TGTGCCACCAGCAAGGGACTAGCGGACTACGAGCAGTACTTC

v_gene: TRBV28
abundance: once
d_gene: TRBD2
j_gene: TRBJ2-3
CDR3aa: CASSFGREITTDTQYF
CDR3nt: TGTGCCAGCAGTTTTGGGCGGGAGATCACCACAGATACGCAGTATTTT

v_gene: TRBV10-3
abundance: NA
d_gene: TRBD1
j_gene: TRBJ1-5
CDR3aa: CAISPRQGVQPQHF
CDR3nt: TGTGCCATCAGCCCTAGGCAGGGGGTTCAGCCCCAGCATTTT

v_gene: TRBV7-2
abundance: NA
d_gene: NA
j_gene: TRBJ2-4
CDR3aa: CASSLAGRNIQYF
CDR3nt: TGTGCCAGCAGCTTAGCAGGGAGGAACATTCAGTACTTC

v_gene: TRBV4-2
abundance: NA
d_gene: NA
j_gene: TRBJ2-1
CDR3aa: CASSQEIELYNEQFF
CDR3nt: TGTGCCAGCAGCCAAGAAATTGAGCTCTACAATGAGCAGTTCTTC

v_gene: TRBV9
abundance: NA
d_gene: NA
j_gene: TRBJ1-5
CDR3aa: CASSVNTDQPQHF
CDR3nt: TGTGCCAGCAGCGTCAACACAGATCAGCCCCAGCATTTT

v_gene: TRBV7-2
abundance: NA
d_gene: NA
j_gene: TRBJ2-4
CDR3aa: CASSLVGLAAGNIQYF
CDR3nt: TGTGCCAGCAGCTTAGTAGGTCTAGCTGCGGGAAACATTCAGTACTTC

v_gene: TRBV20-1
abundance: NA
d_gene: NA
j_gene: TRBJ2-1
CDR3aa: CSAGAPVQFF
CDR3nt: TGCAGTGCAGGGGCCCCCGTGCAGTTCTTC